This T cell receptor beta chain was identified during a study of graft-versus-host responses after intestinal transplantation. As for the study in general: Every transplant recipient was induced with anti-thymocyte globulin, then maintained on tacrolimus and steroids for around 3 years.

General study results and limits: Investigators detected GvH clones in recipient marrow, with some emerging earlier in ileum or blood. High graft-versus-host to host-versus-graft clonal ratios were found in allografts of patients who had graft-donor T cell macrochimerism.

TCRdb keeps only in-frame clones here, not all; method: immunoSEQ multiplex PCR. The table has over 80,000 clones, 91% seen once. Comment on this clone: The antigen remains unidentified.

The CDR3 totals 13 residues. The germline V gene encodes CDR1 MNHNY and CDR2 SVGAGI (reference sequence). With 5 bases clipped from V and 5 bases from J, the junction kept 5 bases outside the gene matches. The TCR comes from a human donor who was the organ donor for an intestinal transplant. The sample consisted of unstimulated CD4+ T cells sorted from spleen or lymph node cells, taken before transplant. The V call is TRBV6-6, the J call TRBJ1-1, with TRBD1 matching 7 bases. The CDR3 DNA follows: TGTGCCAGCAGTGGAGGGACAGCAACTGAAGCTTTCTTT. As protein: CASSGGTATEAFF.